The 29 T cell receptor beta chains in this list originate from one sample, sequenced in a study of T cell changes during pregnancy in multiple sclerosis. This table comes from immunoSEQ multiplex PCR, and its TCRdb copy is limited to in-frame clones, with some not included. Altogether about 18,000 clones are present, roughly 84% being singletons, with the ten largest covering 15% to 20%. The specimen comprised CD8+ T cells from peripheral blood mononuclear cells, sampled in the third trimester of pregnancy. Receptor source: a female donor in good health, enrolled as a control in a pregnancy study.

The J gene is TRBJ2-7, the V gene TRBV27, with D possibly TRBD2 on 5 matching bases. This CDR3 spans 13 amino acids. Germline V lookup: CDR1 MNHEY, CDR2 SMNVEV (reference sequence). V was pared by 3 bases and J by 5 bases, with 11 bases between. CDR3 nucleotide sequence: TGTGCCAGCAGTTTTACGACCGGGGACGAGCAGTACTTC. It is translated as CASSFTTGDEQYF.

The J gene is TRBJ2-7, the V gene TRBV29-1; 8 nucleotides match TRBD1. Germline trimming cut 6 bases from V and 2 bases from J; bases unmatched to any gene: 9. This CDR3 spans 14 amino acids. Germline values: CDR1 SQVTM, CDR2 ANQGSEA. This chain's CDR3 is CSVDPTGDAYEQYF. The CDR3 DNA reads TGCAGCGTAGACCCGACAGGGGACGCCTACGAGCAGTACTTC.

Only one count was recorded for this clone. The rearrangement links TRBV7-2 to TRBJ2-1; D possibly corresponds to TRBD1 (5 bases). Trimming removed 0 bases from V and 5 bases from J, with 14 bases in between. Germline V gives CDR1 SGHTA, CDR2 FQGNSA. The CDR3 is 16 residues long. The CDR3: CASSLAPGQPNNEQFF. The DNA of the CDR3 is TGTGCCAGCAGCTTAGCCCCAGGGCAACCGAACAATGAGCAGTTCTTC. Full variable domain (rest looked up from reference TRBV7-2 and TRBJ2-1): GAGVSQSPSNKVTEKGKDVELRCDPISGHTALYWYRQSLGQGLEFLIYFQGNSAPDKSGLPSDRFSAERTGGSVSTLTIQRTQQEDSAVYLCASSLAPGQPNNEQFFGPGTRLTVL.

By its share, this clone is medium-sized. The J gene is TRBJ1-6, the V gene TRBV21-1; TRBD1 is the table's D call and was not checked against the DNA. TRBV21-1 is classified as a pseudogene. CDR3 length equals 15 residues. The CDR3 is CASSKKDRAGSPLHF. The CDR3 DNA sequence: TGTGCCAGCAGCAAAAAGGACAGGGCGGGTTCACCCCTCCACTTT.

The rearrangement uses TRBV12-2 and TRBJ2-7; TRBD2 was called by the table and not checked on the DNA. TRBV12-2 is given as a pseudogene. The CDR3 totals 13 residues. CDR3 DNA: TGTGCAAGTCGCTTAGGAGGGAGTTACGAGCAGTACTTC. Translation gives CASRLGGSYEQYF.

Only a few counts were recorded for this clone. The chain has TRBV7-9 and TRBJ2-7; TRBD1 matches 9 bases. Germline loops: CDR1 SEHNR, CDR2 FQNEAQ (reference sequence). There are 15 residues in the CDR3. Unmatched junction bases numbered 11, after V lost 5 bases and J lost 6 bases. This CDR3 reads CASSPPGTGGSEQYF. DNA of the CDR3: TGTGCCAGCAGCCCACCCGGCACAGGGGGCTCCGAGCAGTACTTC.

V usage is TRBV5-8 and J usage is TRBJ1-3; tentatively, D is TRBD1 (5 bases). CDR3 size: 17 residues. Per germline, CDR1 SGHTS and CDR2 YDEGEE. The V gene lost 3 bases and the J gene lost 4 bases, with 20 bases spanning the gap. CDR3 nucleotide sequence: TGTGCCAGCAGCTCCCCGGGGGGGTCCCGGAGAGGAAACACCATATATTTT. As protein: CASSSPGGSRRGNTIYF.

The CDR3 protein is CASSSLRASGGGETQYF. CDR3 nucleotide sequence: TGTGCCAGCAGTTCACTACGGGCTAGCGGGGGGGGAGAGACCCAGTACTTC. The chain combines TRBV28 with TRBJ2-5; 12 positions match TRBD2. The CDR3 contains 17 residues. V was pared by 4 bases and J by 4 bases, with 10 bases of the junction left unmatched. Germline V gives CDR1 MDHEN, CDR2 SYDVKM.

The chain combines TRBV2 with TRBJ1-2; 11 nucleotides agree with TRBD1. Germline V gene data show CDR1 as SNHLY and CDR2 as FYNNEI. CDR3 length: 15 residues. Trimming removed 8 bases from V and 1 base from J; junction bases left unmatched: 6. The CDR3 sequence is CASLAGTGGNYGYTF. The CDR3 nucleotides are TGTGCCAGCTTAGCCGGGACAGGGGGTAACTATGGCTACACCTTC.

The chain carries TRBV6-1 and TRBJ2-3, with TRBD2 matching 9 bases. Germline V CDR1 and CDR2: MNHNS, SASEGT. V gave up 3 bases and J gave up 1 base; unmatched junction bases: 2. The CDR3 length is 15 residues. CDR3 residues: CASSEKRGGTDTQYF. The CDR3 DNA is TGTGCCAGCAGTGAGAAGCGGGGGGGCACAGATACGCAGTATTTT.

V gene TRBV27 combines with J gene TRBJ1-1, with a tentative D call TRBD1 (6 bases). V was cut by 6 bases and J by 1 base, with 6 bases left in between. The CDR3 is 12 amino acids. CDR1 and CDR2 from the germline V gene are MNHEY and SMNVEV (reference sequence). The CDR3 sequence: CASRTGNTEAFF. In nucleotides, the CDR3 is TGTGCCAGCAGGACAGGGAACACTGAAGCTTTCTTT.

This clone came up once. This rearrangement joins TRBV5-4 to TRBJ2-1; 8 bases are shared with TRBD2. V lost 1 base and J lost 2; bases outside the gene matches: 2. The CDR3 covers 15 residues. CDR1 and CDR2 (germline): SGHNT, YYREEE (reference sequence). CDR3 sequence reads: CASSLTAGAYNEQFF. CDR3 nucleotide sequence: TGTGCCAGCAGCTTGACAGCGGGAGCCTACAATGAGCAGTTCTTC.

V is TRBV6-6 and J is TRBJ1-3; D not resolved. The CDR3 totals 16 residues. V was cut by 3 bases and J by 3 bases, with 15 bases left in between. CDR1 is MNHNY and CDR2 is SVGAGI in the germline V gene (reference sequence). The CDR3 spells CASSYWGGGYGNTIYF. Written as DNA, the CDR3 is TGTGCCAGCAGTTATTGGGGTGGAGGATATGGAAACACCATATATTTT.

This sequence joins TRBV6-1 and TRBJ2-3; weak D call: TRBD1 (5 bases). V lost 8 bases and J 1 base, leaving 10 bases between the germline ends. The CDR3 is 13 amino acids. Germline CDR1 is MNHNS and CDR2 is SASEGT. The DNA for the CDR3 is TGTGCCAGCTACGACAGACGCACAGATACGCAGTATTTT. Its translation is CASYDRRTDTQYF.

The CDR3 sequence is CASSEGLAAYNEQFF. The DNA for the CDR3 is TGTGCCAGCAGTGAAGGACTAGCGGCTTACAATGAGCAGTTCTTC. V is TRBV25-1 and J is TRBJ2-1, with 10 bases matching TRBD2. Germline CDR1 reads MGHDK; CDR2 reads SYGVNS. This CDR3 comprises 15 residues. V was pared by 2 bases and J by 4 bases, with 2 bases of the junction left unmatched. Full variable domain (remainder filled in from reference TRBV25-1 and TRBJ2-1): EADIYQTPRYLVIGTGKKITLECSQTMGHDKMYWYQQDPGMELHLIHYSYGVNSTEKGDLSSESTVSRIRTEHFPLTLESARPSHTSQYLCASSEGLAAYNEQFFGPGTRLTVL.

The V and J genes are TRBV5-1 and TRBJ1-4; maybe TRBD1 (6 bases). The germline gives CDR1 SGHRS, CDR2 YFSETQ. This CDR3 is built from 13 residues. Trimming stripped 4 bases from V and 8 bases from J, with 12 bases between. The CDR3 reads CASSRGAGEKLFF. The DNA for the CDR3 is TGCGCCAGCAGCCGGGGGGCGGGAGAAAAACTGTTTTTT.

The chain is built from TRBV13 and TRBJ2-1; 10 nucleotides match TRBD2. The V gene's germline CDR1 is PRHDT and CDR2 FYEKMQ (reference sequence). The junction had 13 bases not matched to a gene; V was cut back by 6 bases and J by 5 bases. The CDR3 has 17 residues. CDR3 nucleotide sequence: TGTGCCAGCAGTTCCGATGGGGCTAGCGGGGGACACAATGAGCAGTTCTTC. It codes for CASSSDGASGGHNEQFF. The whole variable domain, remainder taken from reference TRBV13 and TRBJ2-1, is AAGVIQSPRHLIKEKRETATLKCYPIPRHDTVYWYQQGPGQDPQFLISFYEKMQSDKGSIPDRFSAQQFSDYHSELNMSSLELGDSALYFCASSSDGASGGHNEQFFGPGTRLTVL.

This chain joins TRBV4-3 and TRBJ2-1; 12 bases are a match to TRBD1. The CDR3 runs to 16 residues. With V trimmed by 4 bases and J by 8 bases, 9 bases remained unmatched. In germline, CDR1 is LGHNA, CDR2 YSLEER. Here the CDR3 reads CASSPEEGTGGDEQFF. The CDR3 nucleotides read TGCGCCAGCAGCCCAGAGGAGGGGACAGGGGGCGATGAGCAGTTCTTC.

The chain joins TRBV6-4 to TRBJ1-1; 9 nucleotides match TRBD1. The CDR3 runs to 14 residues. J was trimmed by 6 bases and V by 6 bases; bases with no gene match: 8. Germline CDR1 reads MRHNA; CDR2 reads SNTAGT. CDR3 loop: CASRGQGPGSEAFF. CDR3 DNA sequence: TGTGCCAGCAGAGGACAGGGGCCTGGCTCTGAAGCTTTCTTT.

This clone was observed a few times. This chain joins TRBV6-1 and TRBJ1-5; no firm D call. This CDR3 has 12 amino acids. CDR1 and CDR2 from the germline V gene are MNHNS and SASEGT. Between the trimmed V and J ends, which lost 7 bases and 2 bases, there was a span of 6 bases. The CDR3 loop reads CASTEGNQPQHF. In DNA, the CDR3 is TGTGCCAGCACCGAGGGCAATCAGCCCCAGCATTTT.

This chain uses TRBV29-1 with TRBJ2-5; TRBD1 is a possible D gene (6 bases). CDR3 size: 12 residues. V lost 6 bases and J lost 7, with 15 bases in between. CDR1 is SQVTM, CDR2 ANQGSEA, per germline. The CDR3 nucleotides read TGCAGCGTAGCAAAGGGGGATTGGACCCAGTACTTC. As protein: CSVAKGDWTQYF. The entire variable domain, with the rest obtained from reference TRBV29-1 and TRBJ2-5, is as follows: SAVISQKPSRDICQRGTSLTIQCQVDSQVTMMFWYRQQPGQSLTLIATANQGSEATYESGFVIDKFPISRPNLTFSTLTVSNMSPEDSSIYLCSVAKGDWTQYFGPGTRLLVL.

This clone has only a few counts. As DNA, the CDR3 is TGTGCCAGCAGACGGACAGGGCCCCCCGATGAGCAGTTCTTC. This gives the protein CASRRTGPPDEQFF. This chain uses TRBV7-9 with TRBJ2-1, with 8 nucleotides matching TRBD1. The CDR3 has 14 amino acids. After removal of 6 bases from V and 8 bases from J, the junction contained 9 bases not matched to a gene. CDR1 and CDR2 (germline): SEHNR, FQNEAQ (reference sequence).

The CDR3 nucleotides read TGTGCCAGCAGCTTAGCACCGGGACTAGCGGGGGAAGAGACCCAGTACTTC. Amino acids: CASSLAPGLAGEETQYF. The V call is TRBV7-8, the J call TRBJ2-5, with TRBD2 matching over 14 bases. The V gene end was trimmed by 0 bases and the J gene end by 3 bases; junction bases not matched to a gene: 3. Germline V gives CDR1 SGHVS, CDR2 FQNEAQ. This CDR3 is 17 amino acids long. Using reference TRBV7-8 and TRBJ2-5 for the parts outside the CDR3, the full variable domain is GAGVSQSPRYKVAKRGQDVALRCDPISGHVSLFWYQQALGQGPEFLTYFQNEAQLDKSGLPSDRFFAERPEGSVSTLKIQRTQQEDSAVYLCASSLAPGLAGEETQYFGPGTRLLVL.

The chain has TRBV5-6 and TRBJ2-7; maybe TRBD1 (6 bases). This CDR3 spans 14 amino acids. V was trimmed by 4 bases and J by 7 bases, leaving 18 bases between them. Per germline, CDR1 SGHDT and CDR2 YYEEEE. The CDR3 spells CASSVGQIFREQYF. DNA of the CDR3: TGTGCCAGCAGCGTAGGACAGATCTTTAGGGAGCAGTACTTC. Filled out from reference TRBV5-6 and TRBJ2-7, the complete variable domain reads DAGVTQSPTHLIKTRGQQVTLRCSPKSGHDTVSWYQQALGQGPQFIFQYYEEEERQRGNFPDRFSGHQFPNYSSELNVNALLLGDSALYLCASSVGQIFREQYFGPGTRLTVT.

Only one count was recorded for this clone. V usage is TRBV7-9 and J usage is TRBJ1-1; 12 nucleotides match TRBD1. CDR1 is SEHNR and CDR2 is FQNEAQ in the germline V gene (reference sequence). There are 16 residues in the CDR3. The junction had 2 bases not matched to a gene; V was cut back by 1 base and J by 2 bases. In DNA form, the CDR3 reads TGTGCCAGCAGCTTAGGAGGGACAGGGGGCAACACTGAAGCTTTCTTT. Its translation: CASSLGGTGGNTEAFF. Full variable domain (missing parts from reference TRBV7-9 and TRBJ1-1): DTGVSQNPRHKITKRGQNVTFRCDPISEHNRLYWYRQTLGQGPEFLTYFQNEAQLEKSRLLSDRFSAERPKGSFSTLEIQRTEQGDSAMYLCASSLGGTGGNTEAFFGQGTRLTVV.

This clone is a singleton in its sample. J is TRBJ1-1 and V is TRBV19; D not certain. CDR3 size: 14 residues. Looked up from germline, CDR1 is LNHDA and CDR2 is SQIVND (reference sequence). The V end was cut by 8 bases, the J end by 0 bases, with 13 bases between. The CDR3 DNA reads TGTGCCAGTGGGCAGGTGAGCATGAACACTGAAGCTTTCTTT. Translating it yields CASGQVSMNTEAFF.

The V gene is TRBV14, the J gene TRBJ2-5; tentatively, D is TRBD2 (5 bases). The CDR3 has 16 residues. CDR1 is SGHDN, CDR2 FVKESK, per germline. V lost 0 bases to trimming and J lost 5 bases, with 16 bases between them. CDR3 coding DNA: TGTGCCAGCAGCCAAGATGGAATCGGGTTAGCGGAGACCCAGTACTTC. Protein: CASSQDGIGLAETQYF. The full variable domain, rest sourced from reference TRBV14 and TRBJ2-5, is EAGVTQFPSHSVIEKGQTVTLRCDPISGHDNLYWYRRVMGKEIKFLLHFVKESKQDESGMPNNRFLAERTGGTYSTLKVQPAELEDSGVYFCASSQDGIGLAETQYFGPGTRLLVL.

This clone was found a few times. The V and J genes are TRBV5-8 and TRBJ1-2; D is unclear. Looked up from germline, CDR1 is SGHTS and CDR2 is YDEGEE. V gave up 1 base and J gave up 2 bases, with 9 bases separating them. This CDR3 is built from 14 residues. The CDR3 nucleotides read TGTGCCAGCAGCTTGCAGTCAGCGAACTATGGCTACACCTTC. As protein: CASSLQSANYGYTF.

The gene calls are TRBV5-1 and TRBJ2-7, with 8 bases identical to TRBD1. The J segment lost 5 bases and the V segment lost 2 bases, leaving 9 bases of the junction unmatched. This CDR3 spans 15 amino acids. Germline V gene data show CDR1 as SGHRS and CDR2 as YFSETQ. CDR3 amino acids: CASSFGTGPGNEQYF. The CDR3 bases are TGCGCCAGCAGCTTCGGGACAGGCCCCGGGAACGAGCAGTACTTC.